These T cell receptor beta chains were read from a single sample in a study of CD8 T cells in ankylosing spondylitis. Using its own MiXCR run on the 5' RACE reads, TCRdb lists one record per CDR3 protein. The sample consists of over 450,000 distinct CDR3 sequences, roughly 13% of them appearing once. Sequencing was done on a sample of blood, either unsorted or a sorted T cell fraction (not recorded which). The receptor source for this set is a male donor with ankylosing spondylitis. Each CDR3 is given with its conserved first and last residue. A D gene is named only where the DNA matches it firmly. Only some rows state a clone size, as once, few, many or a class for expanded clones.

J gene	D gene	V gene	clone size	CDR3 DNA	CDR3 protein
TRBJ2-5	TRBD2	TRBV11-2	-	TGTGCCAGCAGCTTAGATCGAAGGACTAGTCGGGCCCAGTACTTC	CASSLDRRTSRAQYF
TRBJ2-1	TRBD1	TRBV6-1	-	TGTGCCAGCAGTGGGAACGACAGGGGCGCCCTAGGTGAGCAGTTCTTC	CASSGNDRGALGEQFF
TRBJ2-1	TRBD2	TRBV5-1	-	TGCGCCAGCAGCCGAGGACTAGCGGGAGGCCGCGGCGATGAGCAGTTCTTC	CASSRGLAGGRGDEQFF
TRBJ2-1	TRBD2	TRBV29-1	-	TGCAGCGGGCTTGGCGGGAGGAACTACAATGAGCAGTTCTTC	CSGLGGRNYNEQFF
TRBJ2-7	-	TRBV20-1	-	TGCAGTGCAGCCGACACTTACGAGCAGTACTTC	CSAADTYEQYF
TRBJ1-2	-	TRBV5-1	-	TGCGCCAGCAGCTTAGGACATCCGGTGGAGGGGTACACCTTC	CASSLGHPVEGYTF
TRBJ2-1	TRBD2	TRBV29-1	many	TGCAGCGTTGGGAGGTGGGAGGGCCTTGATGAGCAGTTCTTC	CSVGRWEGLDEQFF
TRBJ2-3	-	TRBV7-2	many	TGTGCCAGCAGCTTAGGTTTGGGAGATACGCAGTATTTT	CASSLGLGDTQYF
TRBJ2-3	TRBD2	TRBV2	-	TGTGCCAGCATCACGGGACTAGCGGGACCCACAGATACGCAGTATTTT	CASITGLAGPTDTQYF
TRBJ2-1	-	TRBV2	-	TGTGCCAGCAGGGACAGTAAGCAGTTCTTC	CASRDSKQFF
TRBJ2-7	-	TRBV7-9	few	TGTGCCAGCGCGGGACCCCCGGATTCCCACGAGCAGTACTTC	CASAGPPDSHEQYF
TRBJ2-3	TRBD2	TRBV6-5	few	TGTGCCAGCAGTTACTCGGGCGGGAGGGCCACAGATACGCAGTATTTT	CASSYSGGRATDTQYF
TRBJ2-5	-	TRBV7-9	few	TGTGCCAGCTCGCATCTGGTGGTAGAGACCCAGTACTTC	CASSHLVVETQYF
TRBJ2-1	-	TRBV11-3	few	TGTGCCAGCAGCGTAACCTACAATGAGCAGTTCTTC	CASSVTYNEQFF
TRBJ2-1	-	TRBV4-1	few	TGCGCCAGCAGCCACGGGCAGGGGTTCTACAATGAGCAGTTCTTC	CASSHGQGFYNEQFF
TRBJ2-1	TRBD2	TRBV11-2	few	TGTGCCAGCAGCGCTACTAGCGGGAGATCGGATGAGCAGTTCTTC	CASSATSGRSDEQFF
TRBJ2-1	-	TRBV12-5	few	TGTGCTAGTGGCCCCGGGGGGCCACTTAGTTTC	CASGPGGPLSF
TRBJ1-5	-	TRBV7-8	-	TGTGCCAGCAGCCCCGGATTGTCCGACCAGGGGAAGAAGCCCCAGCATTTT	CASSPGLSDQGKKPQHF
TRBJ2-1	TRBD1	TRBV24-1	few	TGTGCCACCAGTGATCAGGGACAGGGGGACTACAATGAGCAGTTCTTC	CATSDQGQGDYNEQFF
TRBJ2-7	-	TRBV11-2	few	TGTGCCAGCAGCTTGACGGTCCCCCGCGAGCAGTACTTC	CASSLTVPREQYF
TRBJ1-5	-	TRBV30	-	TGTGCCTGGAGGCACAAGTTGAGCAATCAGCCCCAGCATTTT	CAWRHKLSNQPQHF
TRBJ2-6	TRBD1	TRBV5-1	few	TGCGCCAGCAGCTTGGATGACAGGGTGAAGTCTGGGGCCAACGTCCTGACTTTC	CASSLDDRVKSGANVLTF
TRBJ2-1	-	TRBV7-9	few	TGTGCCAGCAGCTTTCGGATCGATGAGCAGTTCTTC	CASSFRIDEQFF
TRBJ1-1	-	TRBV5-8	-	TGTGCCAGCAGCTTGGAACCCCGCGGGGCCACTGAAGCTTTCTTT	CASSLEPRGATEAFF
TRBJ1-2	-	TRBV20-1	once	TGCAGTGCTAGAGATTCCGGGGCCAACTATGGCTACACCTTC	CSARDSGANYGYTF
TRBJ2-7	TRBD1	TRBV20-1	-	TGCAGTGCTCCCGGCAGGGGGCTCGATTACGAGCAGTACTTC	CSAPGRGLDYEQYF
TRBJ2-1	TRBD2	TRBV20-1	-	TGCAGTGCTAGGTCCACTAGCGGGAACTCCTACAATGAGCAGTTCTTC	CSARSTSGNSYNEQFF
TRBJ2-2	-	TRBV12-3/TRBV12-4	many	TGTGCCAGCAGTCCCCTCTTAGCCACCGGGGAGCTGTTTTTT	CASSPLLATGELFF
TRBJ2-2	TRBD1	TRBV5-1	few	TGCGCCAGCAGCTCGGCCGGGACAGCGAACACCGGGGAGCTGTTTTTT	CASSSAGTANTGELFF
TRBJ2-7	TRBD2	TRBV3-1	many	TGTGCCAGCAGAGCTGGACTAGCGGGAGGGTATGAGCAGTACTTC	CASRAGLAGGYEQYF
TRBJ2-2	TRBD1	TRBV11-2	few	TGTGCCAGCAGACTGACAGGGGACACCGGGGAGCTGTTTTTT	CASRLTGDTGELFF
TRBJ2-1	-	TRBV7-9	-	TGTGCCAGCAGGCAACCAGGGGTGGATGAGCAGTTCTTC	CASRQPGVDEQFF
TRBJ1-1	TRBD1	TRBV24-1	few	TGTGCCACCAGTAGTACCGGGACAGGGACCATGAACACTGAAGCTTTCTTT	CATSSTGTGTMNTEAFF
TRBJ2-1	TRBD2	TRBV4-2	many	TGTGCCAGCAGCCAAGATCGTCGTACTAGCGATGAGCAGTTCTTC	CASSQDRRTSDEQFF
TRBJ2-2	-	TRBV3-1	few	TGTGCCAGCAGGAGGGGGGGGACCGGGGAGCTGTTTTTT	CASRRGGTGELFF
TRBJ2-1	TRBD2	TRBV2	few	TGTGCCAGCAGCTTACTTGCCAGACGGGACTATAATTTCGAGCAGTTCTTC	CASSLLARRDYNFEQFF
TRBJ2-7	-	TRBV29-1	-	TGCAGCGCCGGACTGTCCTACGAGCAGTACTTC	CSAGLSYEQYF
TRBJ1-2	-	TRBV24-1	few	TGTGCCACCAGTGATTCATCGACAGTTCCCTATGGCTACACCTTC	CATSDSSTVPYGYTF
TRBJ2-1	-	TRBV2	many	TGTGCCAGCAGTATTCAGGGGCAGAGCTCCTACAATGAGCAGTTCTTC	CASSIQGQSSYNEQFF
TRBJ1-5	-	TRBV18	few	TGTGCCAGCTCACCTCGGGGGGGTATGGAGCCCCAGCATTTT	CASSPRGGMEPQHF
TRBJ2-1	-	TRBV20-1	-	TGCAGTGCAAGGGGGATGAGCGGTAGCTCCTACAATGAGCAGTTCTTC	CSARGMSGSSYNEQFF